The clone carrying this T cell receptor (beta chain) was seen only a few times. Its antigen is as yet unknown. V was pared by 4 bases and J by 4 bases, with 8 bases between. The germline V gene encodes CDR1 LGHNA and CDR2 YSLEER. This CDR3 has 13 residues. 5'RACE template switching generated TCR cDNA, adding a universal primer site and UMIs. TCRdb fed the 5' RACE reads into MiXCR, producing one record per CDR3 protein. The sample yields hundreds of thousands of distinct CDR3 sequences, less than 20% seen once. The data stem from a study of T cells after yellow fever vaccination. Turning to the study itself: Low-cell-number fractions underwent preparation using SMART-Seq v4 Ultra Low Input.

Whole-study results and caveats: Reappearance after the booster was observed for most primary-vaccination clones (96% CD4, less than 90% CD8).

The material sequenced was PBMCs, taken 15 days after the yellow fever booster vaccination. This chain uses TRBV4-3 with TRBJ2-1; D perhaps matches TRBD2 (5 bases). This sequence originates from a man aged 25-45 years who received the YFV17D yellow fever vaccine. The CDR3 loop is CASSPWEYNEQFF. The CDR3, as DNA: TGCGCCAGCAGCCCATGGGAGTACAATGAGCAGTTCTTC.